This TCR beta chain came from a study of blood T cell repertoires in COVID-19. Study-wide background: Acute and convalescent COVID-19 samples came from the United States, Italy and Spain. PBMCs, B-cell-depleted T cells, or T cells provided the cDNA or gDNA that made up the material.

In the original workflow: Amplification from reference gene primers served as the basis for estimated nucleated cell counts. The data were produced by immunoSEQ multiplex PCR, yet TCRdb's version contains in-frame clones alone and is incomplete. V, J and clone size reflect that table, while D and trimming were determined from the DNA. The table records around 120,000 clones, more than 65% of them present only once. The germline CDR1 and CDR2 sequences are SGHNT and YYREEE (reference sequence). CDR3 length: 13 amino acids. Trimming at V came to 2 bases and at J to 6 bases, leaving 3 bases not matched to a gene.

The V and J genes are TRBV5-4 and TRBJ2-7; TRBD1 matches at 9 bases. The clonotype originates from a woman in her seventies with acute or convalescent COVID-19. The specimen was peripheral blood. The CDR3 protein is CASSLDRGGEQYF. The CDR3, as DNA: TGTGCCAGCAGCTTAGACAGGGGGGGCGAGCAGTACTTC.